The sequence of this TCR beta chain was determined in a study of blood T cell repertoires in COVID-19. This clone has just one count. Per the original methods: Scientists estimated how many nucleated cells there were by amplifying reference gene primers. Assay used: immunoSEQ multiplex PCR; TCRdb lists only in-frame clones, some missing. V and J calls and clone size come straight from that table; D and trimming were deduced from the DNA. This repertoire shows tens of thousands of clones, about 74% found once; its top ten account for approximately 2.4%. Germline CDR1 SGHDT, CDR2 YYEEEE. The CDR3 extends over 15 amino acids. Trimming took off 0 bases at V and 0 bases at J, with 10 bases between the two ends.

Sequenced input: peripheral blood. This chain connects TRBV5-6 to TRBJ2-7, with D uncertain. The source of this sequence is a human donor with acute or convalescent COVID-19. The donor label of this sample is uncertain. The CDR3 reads CASSLVTGPSYEQYF. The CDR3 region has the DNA TGTGCCAGCAGCTTGGTTACTGGTCCCTCCTACGAGCAGTACTTC.